This T cell receptor (beta chain) stems from a study of cytomegalovirus exposure and HLA in healthy donors. Broader study findings: Reported performance of the classifier showed diagnosis of cytomegalovirus status with high specificity and sensitivity. Confirmation was obtained in vitro that three CMV-associated chains are specific for CMV antigens. Based on reports, TCR beta sequences accurately predicted HLA-A and HLA-B alleles for most subjects.

PCR was performed using 60 Vbeta and 13 Jbeta primers. Generated by immunoSEQ multiplex PCR, the TCRdb table keeps only in-frame clones and is missing some. This table has 150,000 or so clones, about 85% appearing once. The ends lost 2 bases at V and 10 bases at J; junction bases unmatched: 16. Germline CDR1 SGHVS, CDR2 FNYEAQ. The CDR3 is 16 amino acids. With regard to this clone: What it binds is unknown.

Though probably carrying unrecorded immune exposures, donors were nominally healthy at sampling. The sequence was collected from a man aged 18-30 years in good health and CMV-seronegative. The chain uses TRBV7-6 and TRBJ2-7; 8 bases line up with TRBD1. What was sequenced was PBMCs. The CDR3 DNA follows: TGTGCCAGCAGCTTATCTGCACAGGGGGGACCGAAGGTCCAGTACTTC. Its protein is CASSLSAQGGPKVQYF.